This T cell receptor (beta chain) was recovered during a study of spatial heterogeneity in lung cancer. Study as a whole: Matched bulk RNA-seq provided a T cell module score, and TCR transcript counts in tumor regions correlated strongly with it.

Study observations and caveats: One measure, the expanded intratumoral alpha and beta TCR count, tracked tumor mutation counts. The counts of expanded TCRs, ubiquitous and regional, tracked ubiquitous and regional nonsynonymous mutations, respectively.

By share, this clonotype ranks as medium-sized (0.01 to 0.1%). What it binds is unknown. TCRdb ran MiXCR on the 5' RACE reads and lists one entry per CDR3 protein. This sample carries about 2,300 distinct CDR3 sequences, roughly a fifth of them seen once, and the ten largest clones take around 24%. Per germline, CDR1 MNHEY and CDR2 SVGEGT. The junction had 9 bases not matched to a gene; V was cut back by 7 bases and J by 6 bases. CDR3 length: 15 residues. Time point in this sample: sample taken at primary tumor resection. Whole RNA from tumor, nontumor lung or frozen PBMC was sequenced unsorted. The sequenced sample was lung tumor tissue, obtained at surgery. The chain links TRBV6-2 or TRBV6-3 to TRBJ1-6; 7 bases align to TRBD1. The TCR comes from a male donor with early-stage non-small cell lung cancer. Written as DNA, the CDR3 is TGTGCCAGCATCCTTACCGGGACAGCTAATTCACCCCTCCACTTT. Its protein product is CASILTGTANSPLHF.